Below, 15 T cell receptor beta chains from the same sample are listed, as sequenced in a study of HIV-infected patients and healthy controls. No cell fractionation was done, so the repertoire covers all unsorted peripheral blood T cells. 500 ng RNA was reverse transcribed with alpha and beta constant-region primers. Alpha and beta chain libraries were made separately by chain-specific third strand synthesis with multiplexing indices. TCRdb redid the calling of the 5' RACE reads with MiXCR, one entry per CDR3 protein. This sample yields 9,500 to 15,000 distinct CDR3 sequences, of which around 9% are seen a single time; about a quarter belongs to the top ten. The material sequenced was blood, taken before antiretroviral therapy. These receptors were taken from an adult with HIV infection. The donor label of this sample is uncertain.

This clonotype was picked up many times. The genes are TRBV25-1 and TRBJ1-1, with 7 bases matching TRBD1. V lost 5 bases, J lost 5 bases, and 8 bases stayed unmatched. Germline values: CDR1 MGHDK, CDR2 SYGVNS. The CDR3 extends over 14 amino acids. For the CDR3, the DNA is TGTGCCAGCAGTCTTTACAGGGGTGGAACTGAAGCTTTCTTT. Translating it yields CASSLYRGGTEAFF. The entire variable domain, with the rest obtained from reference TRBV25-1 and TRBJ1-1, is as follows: EADIYQTPRYLVIGTGKKITLECSQTMGHDKMYWYQQDPGMELHLIHYSYGVNSTEKGDLSSESTVSRIRTEHFPLTLESARPSHTSQYLCASSLYRGGTEAFFGQGTRLTVV.

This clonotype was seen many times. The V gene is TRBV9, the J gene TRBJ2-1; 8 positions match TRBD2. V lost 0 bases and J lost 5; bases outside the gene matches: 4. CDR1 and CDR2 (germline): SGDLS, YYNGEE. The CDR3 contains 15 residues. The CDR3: CASSVETSAHNEQFF. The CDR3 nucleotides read TGTGCCAGCAGCGTAGAGACTAGCGCCCACAATGAGCAGTTCTTC.

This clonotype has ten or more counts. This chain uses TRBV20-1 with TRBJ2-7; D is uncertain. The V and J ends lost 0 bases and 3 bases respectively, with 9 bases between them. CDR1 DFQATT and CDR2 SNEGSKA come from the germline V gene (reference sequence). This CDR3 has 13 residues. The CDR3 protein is CSARDLLGYEQYF. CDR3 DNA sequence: TGCAGTGCTAGAGATCTTTTGGGCTACGAGCAGTACTTC.

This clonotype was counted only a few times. CDR3 bases: TGTGCCAGTAAGGACAGACATCTTCCCGAGCAGTACTTC. Translated: CASKDRHLPEQYF. This sequence joins TRBV19 and TRBJ2-7; tentatively, D is TRBD1 (6 bases). Germline loops: CDR1 LNHDA, CDR2 SQIVND (reference sequence). V was clipped by 7 bases and J by 6 bases, with 16 bases between them. There are 13 residues in the CDR3.

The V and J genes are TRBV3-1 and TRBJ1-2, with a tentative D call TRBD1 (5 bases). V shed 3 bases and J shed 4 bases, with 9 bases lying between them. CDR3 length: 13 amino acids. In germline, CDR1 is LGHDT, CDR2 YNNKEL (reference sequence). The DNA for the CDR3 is TGTGCCAGCAGCCAGTCAGGGACCTATGGCTACACCTTC. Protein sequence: CASSQSGTYGYTF. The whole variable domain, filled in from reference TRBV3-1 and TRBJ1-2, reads DTAVSQTPKYLVTQMGNDKSIKCEQNLGHDTMYWYKQDSKKFLKIMFSYNNKELIINETVPNRFSPKSPDKAHLNLHINSLELGDSAVYFCASSQSGTYGYTFGSGTRLTVV.

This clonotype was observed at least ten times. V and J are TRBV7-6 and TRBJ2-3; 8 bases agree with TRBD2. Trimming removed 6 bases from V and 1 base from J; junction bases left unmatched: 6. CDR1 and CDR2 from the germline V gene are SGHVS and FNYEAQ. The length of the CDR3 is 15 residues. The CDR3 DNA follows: TGTGCCAGCAGTCCACAGCGGGGGCGCACAGATACGCAGTATTTT. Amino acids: CASSPQRGRTDTQYF.

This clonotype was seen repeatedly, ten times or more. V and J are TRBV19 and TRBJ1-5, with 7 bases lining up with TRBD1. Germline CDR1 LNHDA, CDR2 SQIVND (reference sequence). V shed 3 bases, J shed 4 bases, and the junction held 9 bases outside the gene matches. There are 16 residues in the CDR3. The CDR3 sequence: CASSMWGQLINQPQHF. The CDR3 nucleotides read TGTGCCAGTAGTATGTGGGGACAGTTGATTAATCAGCCCCAGCATTTT.

As DNA, the CDR3 is TGTGCCAGCAGCCGGCAGGGCCCCGGCTACACCTTC. Residues: CASSRQGPGYTF. This chain uses TRBV5-6 with TRBJ1-2; a possible D gene is TRBD1 (5 bases). The V gene lost 4 bases and the J gene lost 8 bases, with 12 bases spanning the gap. Germline lookup yields CDR1 SGHDT and CDR2 YYEEEE. The CDR3 totals 12 residues. The whole variable domain, filled in from reference TRBV5-6 and TRBJ1-2, reads DAGVTQSPTHLIKTRGQQVTLRCSPKSGHDTVSWYQQALGQGPQFIFQYYEEEERQRGNFPDRFSGHQFPNYSSELNVNALLLGDSALYLCASSRQGPGYTFGSGTRLTVV.

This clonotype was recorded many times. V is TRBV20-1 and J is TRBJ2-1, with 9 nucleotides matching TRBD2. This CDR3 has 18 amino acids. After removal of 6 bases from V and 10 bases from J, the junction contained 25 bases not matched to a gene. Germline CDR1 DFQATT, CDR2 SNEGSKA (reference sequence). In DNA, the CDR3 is TGCAGTGCGCCCATCGCGCCATCCAATTCAGGACTAGCGAACGAGCAGTTCTTC. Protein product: CSAPIAPSNSGLANEQFF.

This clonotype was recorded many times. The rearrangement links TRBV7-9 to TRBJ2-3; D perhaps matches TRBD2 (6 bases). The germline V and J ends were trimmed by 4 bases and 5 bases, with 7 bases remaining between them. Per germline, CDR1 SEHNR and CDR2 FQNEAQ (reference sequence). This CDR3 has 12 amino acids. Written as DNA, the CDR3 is TGTGCCAGCAGCTACGGGGGAGATACGCAGTATTTT. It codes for CASSYGGDTQYF.

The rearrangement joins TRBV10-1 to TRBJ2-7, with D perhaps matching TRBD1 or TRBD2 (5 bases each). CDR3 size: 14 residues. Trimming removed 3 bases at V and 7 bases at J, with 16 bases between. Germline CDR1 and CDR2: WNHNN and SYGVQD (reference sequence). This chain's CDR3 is CASSDSGREGEQYF. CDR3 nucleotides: TGCGCCAGCAGTGATTCGGGACGGGAAGGAGAGCAGTACTTC.

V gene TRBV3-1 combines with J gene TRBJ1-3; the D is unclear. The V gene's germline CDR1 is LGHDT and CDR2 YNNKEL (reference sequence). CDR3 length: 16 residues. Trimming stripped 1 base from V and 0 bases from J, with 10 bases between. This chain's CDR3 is CASSQGTVSSGNTIYF. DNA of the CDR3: TGTGCCAGCAGCCAAGGGACGGTCAGCTCTGGAAACACCATATATTTT. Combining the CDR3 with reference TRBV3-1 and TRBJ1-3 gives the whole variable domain DTAVSQTPKYLVTQMGNDKSIKCEQNLGHDTMYWYKQDSKKFLKIMFSYNNKELIINETVPNRFSPKSPDKAHLNLHINSLELGDSAVYFCASSQGTVSSGNTIYFGEGSWLTVV.

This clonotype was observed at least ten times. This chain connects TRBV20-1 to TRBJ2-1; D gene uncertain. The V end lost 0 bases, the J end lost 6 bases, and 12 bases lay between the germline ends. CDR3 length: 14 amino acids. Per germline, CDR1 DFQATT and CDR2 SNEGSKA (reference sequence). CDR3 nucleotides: TGCAGTGCTAGAGATTCTTTAGGAACCAATGAGCAGTTCTTC. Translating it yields CSARDSLGTNEQFF.

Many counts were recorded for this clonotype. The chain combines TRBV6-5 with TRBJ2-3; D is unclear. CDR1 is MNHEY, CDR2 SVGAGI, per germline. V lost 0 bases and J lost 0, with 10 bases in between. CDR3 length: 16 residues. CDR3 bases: TGTGCCAGCAGTTACTCGTTTAGCCGGAGCACAGATACGCAGTATTTT. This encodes CASSYSFSRSTDTQYF.

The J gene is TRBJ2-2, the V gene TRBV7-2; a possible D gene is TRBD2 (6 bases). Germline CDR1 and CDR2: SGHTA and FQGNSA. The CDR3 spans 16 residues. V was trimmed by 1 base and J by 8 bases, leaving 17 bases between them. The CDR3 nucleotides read TGTGCCAGCAGCTTAGTCGGAGCCCGGGAGCAGGGGGAGCTGTTTTTT. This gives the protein CASSLVGAREQGELFF.